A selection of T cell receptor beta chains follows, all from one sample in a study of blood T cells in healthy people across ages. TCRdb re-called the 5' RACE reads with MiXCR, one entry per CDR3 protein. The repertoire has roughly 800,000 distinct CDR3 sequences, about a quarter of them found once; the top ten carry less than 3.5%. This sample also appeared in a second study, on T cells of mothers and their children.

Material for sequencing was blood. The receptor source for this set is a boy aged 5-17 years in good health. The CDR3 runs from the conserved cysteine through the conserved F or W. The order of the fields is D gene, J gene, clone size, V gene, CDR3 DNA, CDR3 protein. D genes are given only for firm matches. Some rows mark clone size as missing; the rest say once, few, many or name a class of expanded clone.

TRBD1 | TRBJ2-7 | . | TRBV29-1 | TGCAGCGTTGAGCTCTTTGGGGACCGGGACAGGCAATTTTACGAGCAGTACTTC | CSVELFGDRDRQFYEQYF
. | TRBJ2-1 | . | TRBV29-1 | TGCAGCGTTCTATACATGGACCATGAGCAGTTCTTC | CSVLYMDHEQFF
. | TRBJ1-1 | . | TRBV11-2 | TGTGCCAGCAGCTCTGTACTAGGTGAAGCTTTCTTT | CASSSVLGEAFF
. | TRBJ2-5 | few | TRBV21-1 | TGTGCCAGCACGGGACAGGATCAAGGGACCCAGTACTTC | CASTGQDQGTQYF
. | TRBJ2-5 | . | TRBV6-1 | TGTGCCAGCAGTGAAGTTTCTCACAGCCAAGAGACCCAGTACTTC | CASSEVSHSQETQYF
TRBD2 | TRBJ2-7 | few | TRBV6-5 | TGTGCCAGCAGTAACCCACTAGCGGGGGTCCCCTACGAGCAGTACTTC | CASSNPLAGVPYEQYF
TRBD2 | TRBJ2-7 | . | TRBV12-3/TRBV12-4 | TGTGCCAGCAGCGAAGCTAGCGGAGACGTCTACGAGCAGTACTTC | CASSEASGDVYEQYF
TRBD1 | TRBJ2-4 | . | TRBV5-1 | TGCGCCAGCAGCTTACGCGGACAGGGCGACATTCAGTACTTC | CASSLRGQGDIQYF
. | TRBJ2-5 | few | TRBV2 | TGTGCCAGCAGTGAATGGCCCGGACAGAGCCTCCAAGAGACCCAGTACTTC | CASSEWPGQSLQETQYF
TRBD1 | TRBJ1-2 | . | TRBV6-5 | TGTGCCACCAACAGGGGCGATGACTATGGCTACACCTTC | CATNRGDDYGYTF
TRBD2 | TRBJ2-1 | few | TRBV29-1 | TGCAGCGTAAACGGACTAGCGGGGAACTCCTACAATGAGCAGTTCTTC | CSVNGLAGNSYNEQFF
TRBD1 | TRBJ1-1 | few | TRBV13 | TGTGCCAGCAGCTCGGGGACAGGGGAAGGTGAAGCTTTCTTT | CASSSGTGEGEAFF
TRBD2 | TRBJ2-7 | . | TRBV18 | TGTGCCAGCTCACCCAGCGGGGGGGGTGCCTACGAGCAGTACTTC | CASSPSGGGAYEQYF
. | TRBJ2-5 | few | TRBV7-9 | TGTGCCAGCGGGGGGTTGACAATACAAGAGACCCAGTACTTC | CASGGLTIQETQYF
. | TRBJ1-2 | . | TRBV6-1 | TGTGCCAGCAGGGACGATTTAGGTGTTGGCTACACCTTC | CASRDDLGVGYTF
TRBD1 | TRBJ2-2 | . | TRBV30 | TGTGCCTGGAGTAGGGGGCCTGCCGGGGAGCTGTTTTTT | CAWSRGPAGELFF
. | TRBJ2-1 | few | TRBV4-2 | TGTGCCAGCAGCCAAACCTGGGCGAGCGGTACGGGCAATGAGCAGTTCTTC | CASSQTWASGTGNEQFF
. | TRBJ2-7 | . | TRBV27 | TGTGCCAGCAGTTTATCTCTCCCCTACGAGCAGTACTTC | CASSLSLPYEQYF
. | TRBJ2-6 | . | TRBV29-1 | TGCAGCGTTCGGACAGCGAGGCCCTCTGGGGCCAACGTCCTGACTTTC | CSVRTARPSGANVLTF
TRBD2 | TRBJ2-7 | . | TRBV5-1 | TGCGCCAGCAGCTTTAGCGGGGGGCCCATCTACGAGCAGTACTTC | CASSFSGGPIYEQYF
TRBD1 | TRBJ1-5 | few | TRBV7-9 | TGTGCCAGCAGCGGGCCCGAGACAGGGTCTAAGCCCCAGCATTTT | CASSGPETGSKPQHF
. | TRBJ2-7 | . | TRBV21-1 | TGTGCCAGCAGCTCCCGGGAGGACAGGGGGCAGCACGAGCAGTACTTC | CASSSREDRGQHEQYF
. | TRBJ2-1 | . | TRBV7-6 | TGTGCCAGCAGCCCGAGGGGAAAGTCCTACAATGAGCAGTTCTTC | CASSPRGKSYNEQFF
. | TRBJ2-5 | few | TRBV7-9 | TGTGCCAGCAGCTTAGAAAGGTCGGAGTACTTC | CASSLERSEYF